This T cell receptor (beta chain) was sequenced for a study of identical twins. Study-level results: For zero-insertion analyses, partial confounding could come from invariant MAIT and iNKT cells. Out-of-frame beta sequences exhibited a weaker degree of excess twin sharing.

CDR1 MNHEY and CDR2 SVGEGT come from the germline V gene. Trimming cost V 6 bases and J 6 bases, with 15 bases left between them. The length of the CDR3 is 13 residues. Each donor was a healthy Caucasian. On this clonotype itself: Antigen specificity is unknown.

TCRdb used MiXCR to reprocess the 5' RACE reads, holding one entry per CDR3 protein. There are under 900,000 distinct CDR3 sequences in the sample; about 18% occur only once, and around 12% lies in the top ten. This sample also belongs to another study, concerning T cells expressing NK-cell markers. This second report adds: Sorted CD3+CD56+NKG2C+, CD3+CD56+NKG2C- and CD3+CD56-NKG2C+ T-cell subsets were beta-chain profiled.

The source material was PBMCs. This clonotype was obtained from a woman aged 18 to 35 in good health. The V and J genes are TRBV6-2 or TRBV6-3 and TRBJ2-7, with D hard to call. The DNA of the CDR3 is TGTGCCAGCAGGACCTCATCTCTTTTCGAGCAGTACTTC. Amino acids: CASRTSSLFEQYF.